The rows below give T cell receptor beta chains drawn from one sample of a study of high-grade serous ovarian cancer treatment subgroups. Measured with immunoSEQ multiplex PCR; TCRdb has only the in-frame clones, and not every one. The table has some 27,000 clones, around 80% seen once. Sequenced: tumor tissue. These receptors were collected from a human donor with high-grade serous ovarian cancer. Each CDR3 is given with its conserved first and last residue. The D gene is left open where the match is weak. Clone size appears in some rows only: once, few, many, or a class for an expanded clone.

v_gene	j_gene	abundance	d_gene	CDR3aa	CDR3nt
TRBV14	TRBJ1-4	.	.	CASSPGRANEKLFF	TGTGCCAGCAGCCCCGGGAGGGCTAATGAAAAACTGTTTTTT
TRBV6-5	TRBJ2-2	.	.	CASSLGGLNTGELFF	TGTGCCAGCAGTTTAGGGGGGCTGAACACCGGGGAGCTGTTTTTT
TRBV30	TRBJ2-3	.	TRBD2	CAWSALAGGTQYF	TGTGCCTGGAGTGCTCTAGCGGGAGGAACGCAGTATTTT
TRBV19	TRBJ2-2	.	TRBD1	CASSTKGAQTGELFF	TGTGCCAGTAGTACCAAGGGGGCGCAAACCGGGGAGCTGTTTTTT
TRBV25-1	TRBJ2-1	.	TRBD2	CASRPGLAGGPTWFF	TGTGCCAGCAGGCCTGGACTAGCGGGAGGGCCGACGTGGTTCTTC
TRBV6-6	TRBJ2-5	.	TRBD2	CASRGGLAQETQYF	TGCGCCAGCAGGGGGGGACTAGCGCAAGAGACCCAGTACTTC
TRBV19	TRBJ1-5	.	.	CASSIDQGEGAFNQPQHF	TGTGCCAGTAGTATAGATCAGGGAGAAGGGGCCTTCAATCAGCCCCAGCATTTT
TRBV5-6	TRBJ1-6	.	.	CASSTLGTPSNSPLHF	TGTGCCAGCAGCACCCTAGGGACCCCCTCGAATTCACCCCTCCACTTT
TRBV11-2	TRBJ2-3	.	TRBD2	CASSQGLATDTQYF	TGTGCCAGCAGCCAAGGACTAGCAACAGATACGCAGTATTTT
TRBV9	TRBJ2-2	.	.	CASSGRDFGALGVTGELFF	TGTGCCAGCAGCGGCCGGGACTTCGGGGCCCTAGGGGTAACCGGGGAGCTGTTTTTT
TRBV9	TRBJ1-1	few	TRBD1	CASSNRQGNTEAFF	TGTGCCAGCAGCAACCGACAGGGGAACACTGAAGCTTTCTTT
TRBV5-1	TRBJ2-3	.	TRBD2	CASSLRTSASTDTQYF	TGCGCCAGCAGCTTGCGGACTAGTGCTAGCACAGATACGCAGTATTTT
TRBV18	TRBJ2-2	.	.	CASSPAGTGELFF	TGTGCCAGCTCACCAGCGGGGACCGGGGAGCTGTTTTTT
TRBV30	TRBJ2-3	.	TRBD1	CAWSVRTGWVDTQYF	TGTGCCTGGAGTGTACGGACAGGGTGGGTGGATACGCAGTATTTT
TRBV30	TRBJ2-7	.	.	CAWRGYYEQYF	TGTGCCTGGAGAGGGTACTACGAGCAGTACTTC
TRBV4-1	TRBJ1-5	few	.	CASSLQGIQPQHF	TGCGCCAGCAGCCTACAGGGAATCCAGCCCCAGCATTTT
TRBV7-2	TRBJ2-1	.	TRBD2	CASSLTSGRREQFF	TGTGCCAGCAGCCTAACTAGCGGGAGAAGAGAGCAGTTCTTC
TRBV4-1	TRBJ2-1	.	TRBD2	CASSPAPVGGRAYSEQFF	TGCGCCAGCAGCCCCGCCCCCGTGGGCGGGAGGGCCTATAGTGAGCAGTTCTTC
TRBV7-9	TRBJ1-1	.	.	CASSFSENTEAFF	TGTGCCAGCAGCTTTTCAGAGAACACTGAAGCTTTCTTT
TRBV7-8	TRBJ2-7	.	.	CASSTGNLRDEQYF	TGTGCCAGCAGCACGGGAAACCTACGGGACGAGCAGTACTTC
TRBV28	TRBJ2-5	.	.	CASSLYGSRRETQYF	TGTGCCAGCAGTTTATACGGGAGTAGGAGGGAGACCCAGTACTTC
TRBV19	TRBJ1-1	few	.	CASSHLLGQRNTEAFF	TGTGCCAGTAGCCATTTGCTCGGGCAGAGGAACACTGAAGCTTTCTTT
TRBV13	TRBJ2-3	.	TRBD2	CASSPGLAIGDTQYF	TGTGCCAGCAGCCCGGGACTAGCAATAGGGGATACGCAGTATTTT
TRBV29-1	TRBJ2-5	once	.	CSAHQGDGEQYF	TGCAGCGCCCATCAGGGAGACGGAGAGCAGTACTTC
TRBV6-6	TRBJ1-1	.	TRBD1	CASRMTGRTEAFF	TGTGCCAGCAGGATGACAGGGCGGACTGAAGCTTTCTTT
TRBV18	TRBJ2-3	.	TRBD2	CASSQGTSGTLSTDTQYF	TGTGCCAGCTCCCAAGGGACTAGCGGGACCCTTAGCACAGATACGCAGTATTTT
TRBV4-1	TRBJ2-3	.	TRBD2	CASSQMLAGGPKDTQYF	TGCGCCAGCAGCCAGATGTTAGCGGGAGGGCCGAAAGATACGCAGTATTTT
TRBV25-1	TRBJ2-2	.	TRBD1	CASSAPRDSSNTGELFF	TGTGCCAGCAGTGCCCCCAGGGACAGTTCGAACACCGGGGAGCTGTTTTTT
TRBV27	TRBJ2-3	.	TRBD2	CASGVGTRRAFRPDTQYF	TGTGCCAGCGGGGTTGGGACTAGGCGAGCTTTTCGACCAGATACGCAGTATTTT
TRBV7-2	TRBJ2-7	few	.	CASSTGQPYEQYF	TGTGCCAGCAGCACAGGACAGCCCTACGAGCAGTACTTC
TRBV28	TRBJ1-2	.	.	CASSFQSRTVYGYTF	TGTGCCAGCAGTTTCCAGTCCCGGACAGTTTATGGCTACACCTTC
TRBV4-1	TRBJ2-2	.	.	CASSPQVRGVRVTGELFF	TGCGCCAGCAGCCCCCAGGTTAGAGGGGTCCGTGTCACCGGGGAGCTGTTTTTT
TRBV6-5	TRBJ2-1	.	.	CASNGRSGSNEQFF	TGTGCCAGCAATGGGAGGTCAGGTTCCAATGAGCAGTTCTTC
TRBV30	TRBJ2-2	.	.	CAWSVGATGELFF	TGTGCCTGGAGTGTCGGGGCTACCGGGGAGCTGTTTTTT
TRBV28	TRBJ2-7	.	.	CASTRGPYYEQYF	TGTGCCAGCACCAGGGGTCCCTACTACGAGCAGTACTTC
TRBV6-1	TRBJ1-2	.	.	CASSDNYGYTF	TGTGCCAGCAGCGATAATTATGGCTACACCTTC
TRBV19	TRBJ2-1	.	.	CASSIGRIDNEQFF	TGTGCCAGTAGTATAGGTCGAATCGACAATGAGCAGTTCTTC
TRBV11-2	TRBJ1-1	.	TRBD1	CASSKPGQGTTEAFF	TGTGCCAGCAGCAAGCCGGGACAGGGGACCACTGAAGCTTTCTTT
TRBV5-6	TRBJ1-3	.	.	CASSLWGNTIYF	TGTGCCAGCAGCTTGTGGGGAAACACCATATATTTT
TRBV29-1	TRBJ1-3	few	TRBD1	CSADRAGTIYF	TGCAGCGCAGACAGGGCCGGCACCATATATTTT
TRBV6-5	TRBJ1-1	few	.	CASRKPGGGRTEAFF	TGTGCCAGCAGGAAACCGGGGGGTGGTCGCACTGAAGCTTTCTTT
TRBV5-1	TRBJ1-2	.	.	CASTEVGTGNYGYTF	TGCGCCAGCACCGAGGTGGGGACCGGTAACTATGGCTACACCTTC
TRBV2	TRBJ1-2	.	.	CASKETGDIYTF	TGTGCCAGCAAAGAGACCGGAGACATCTACACCTTC
TRBV28	TRBJ1-4	.	.	CASSQHRAPNEKLFF	TGTGCCAGCAGCCAACACAGGGCCCCGAATGAAAAACTGTTTTTT
TRBV18	TRBJ2-7	.	TRBD1	CASSPGDSYEQYF	TGTGCCAGCTCACCGGGGGACAGCTACGAGCAGTACTTC
TRBV10-2	TRBJ2-1	few	.	CASSVVQGPTTGSIYNEQFF	TGCGCCAGCAGTGTAGTCCAGGGGCCCACCACCGGATCCATTTACAATGAGCAGTTCTTC
TRBV6-1	TRBJ1-2	once	.	CASSNAGRAGYGYTF	TGTGCCAGCAGTAACGCGGGGCGAGCGGGCTATGGCTACACCTTC
TRBV1	TRBJ1-4	.	.	CTSSLPDLGEKLFF	TGCACCAGCAGCCTGCCGGACCTTGGGGAAAAACTGTTTTTT
TRBV5-1	TRBJ2-7	.	.	CASSLAAGVEQYF	TGCGCCAGCAGCTTGGCCGCAGGGGTCGAGCAGTACTTC
TRBV12-5	TRBJ1-4	.	TRBD1	CASGITGGEGNEKLFF	TGTGCTAGTGGTATTACAGGGGGCGAAGGTAATGAAAAACTGTTTTTT